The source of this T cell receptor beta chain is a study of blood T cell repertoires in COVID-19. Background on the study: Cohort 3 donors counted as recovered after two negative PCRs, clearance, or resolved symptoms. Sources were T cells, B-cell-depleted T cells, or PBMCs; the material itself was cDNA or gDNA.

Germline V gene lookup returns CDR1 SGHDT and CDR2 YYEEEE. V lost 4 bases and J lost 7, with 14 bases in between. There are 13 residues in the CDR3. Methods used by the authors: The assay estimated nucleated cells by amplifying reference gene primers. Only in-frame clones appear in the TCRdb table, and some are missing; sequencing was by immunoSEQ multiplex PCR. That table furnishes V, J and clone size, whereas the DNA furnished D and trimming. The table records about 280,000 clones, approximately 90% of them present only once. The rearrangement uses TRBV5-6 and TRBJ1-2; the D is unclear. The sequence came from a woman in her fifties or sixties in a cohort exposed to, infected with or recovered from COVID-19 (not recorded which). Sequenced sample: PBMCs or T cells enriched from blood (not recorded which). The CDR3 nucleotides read TGTGCCAGCAGCATCGGCCAGGCTTCTGGCTACACCTTC. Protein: CASSIGQASGYTF.